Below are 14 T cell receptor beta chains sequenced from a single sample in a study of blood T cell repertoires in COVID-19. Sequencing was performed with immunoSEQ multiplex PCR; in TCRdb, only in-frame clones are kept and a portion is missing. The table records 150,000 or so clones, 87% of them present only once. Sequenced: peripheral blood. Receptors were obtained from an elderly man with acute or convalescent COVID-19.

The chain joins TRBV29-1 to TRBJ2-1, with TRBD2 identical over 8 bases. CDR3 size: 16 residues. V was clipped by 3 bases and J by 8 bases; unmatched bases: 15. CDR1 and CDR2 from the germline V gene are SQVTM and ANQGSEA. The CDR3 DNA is TGCAGCGTTGAGTTCGGCGGGACTAGTAGCTTCGATGAGCAGTTCTTC. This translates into CSVEFGGTSSFDEQFF.

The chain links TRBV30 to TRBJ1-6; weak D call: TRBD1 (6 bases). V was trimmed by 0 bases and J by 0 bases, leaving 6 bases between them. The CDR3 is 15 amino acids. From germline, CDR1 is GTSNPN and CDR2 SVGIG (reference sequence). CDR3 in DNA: TGTGCCTGGAGTGTAGGGGGCTCCTATAATTCACCCCTCCACTTT. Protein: CAWSVGGSYNSPLHF.

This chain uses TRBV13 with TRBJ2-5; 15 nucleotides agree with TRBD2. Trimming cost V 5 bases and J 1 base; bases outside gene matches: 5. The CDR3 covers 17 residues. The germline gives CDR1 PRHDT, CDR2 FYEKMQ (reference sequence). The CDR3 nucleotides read TGTGCCAGCAGCCTGTGGACTAGCGGGGGGGCCCAAGAGACCCAGTACTTC. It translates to CASSLWTSGGAQETQYF.

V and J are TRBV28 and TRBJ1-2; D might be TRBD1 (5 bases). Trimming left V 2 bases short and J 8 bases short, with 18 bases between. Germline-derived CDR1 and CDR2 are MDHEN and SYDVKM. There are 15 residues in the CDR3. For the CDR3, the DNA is TGTGCCAGCAGTTTAAGCGGGCAGGGAGCAAGGGGCTACACCTTC. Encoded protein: CASSLSGQGARGYTF.

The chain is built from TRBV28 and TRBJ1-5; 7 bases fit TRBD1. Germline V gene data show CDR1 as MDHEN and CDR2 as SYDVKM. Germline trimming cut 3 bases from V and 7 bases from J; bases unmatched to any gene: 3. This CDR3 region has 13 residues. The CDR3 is CASSFKGGQPQHF. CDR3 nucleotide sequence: TGTGCCAGCAGTTTCAAAGGGGGCCAGCCCCAGCATTTT.

CDR3 DNA: TGTGCCAGCAGCTTTTTCCCTAATCAGCCCCAGCATTTT. Encoded protein: CASSFFPNQPQHF. V gene TRBV7-8 combines with J gene TRBJ1-5; D not resolved. The V end was cut by 3 bases, the J end by 4 bases, with 7 bases between. CDR1 is SGHVS and CDR2 is FQNEAQ in the germline V gene. The CDR3 is made up of 13 amino acids.

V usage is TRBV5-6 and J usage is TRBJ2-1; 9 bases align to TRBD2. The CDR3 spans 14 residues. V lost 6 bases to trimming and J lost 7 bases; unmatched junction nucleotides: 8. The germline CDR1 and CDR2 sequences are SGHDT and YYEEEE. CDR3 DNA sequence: TGTGCCAGCAAGAGAGCGGGGGGAGGGAATGAGCAGTTCTTC. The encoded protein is CASKRAGGGNEQFF.

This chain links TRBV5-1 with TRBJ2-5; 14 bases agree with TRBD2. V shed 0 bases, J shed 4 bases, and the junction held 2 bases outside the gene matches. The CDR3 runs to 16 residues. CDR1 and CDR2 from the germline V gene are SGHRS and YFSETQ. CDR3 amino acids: CASSLGGLAGGETQYF. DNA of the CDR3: TGCGCCAGCAGCTTGGGCGGACTAGCGGGAGGAGAGACCCAGTACTTC.

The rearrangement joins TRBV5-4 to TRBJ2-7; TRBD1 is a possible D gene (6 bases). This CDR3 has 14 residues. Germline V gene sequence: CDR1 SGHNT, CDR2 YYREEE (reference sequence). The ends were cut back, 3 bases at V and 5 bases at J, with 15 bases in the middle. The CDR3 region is CASSSPGQRNEQYF. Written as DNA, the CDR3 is TGTGCCAGCAGCTCACCGGGACAACGAAACGAGCAGTACTTC.

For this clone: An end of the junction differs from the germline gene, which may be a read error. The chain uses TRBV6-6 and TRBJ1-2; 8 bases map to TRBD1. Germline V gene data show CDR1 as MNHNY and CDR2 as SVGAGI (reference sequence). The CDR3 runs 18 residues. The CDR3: CASSPHNAPGQENYGYTF. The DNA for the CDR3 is TGTGCCAGCAGTCCACACAACGCCCCGGGACAGGAAAACTATGGCTACACTTTC.

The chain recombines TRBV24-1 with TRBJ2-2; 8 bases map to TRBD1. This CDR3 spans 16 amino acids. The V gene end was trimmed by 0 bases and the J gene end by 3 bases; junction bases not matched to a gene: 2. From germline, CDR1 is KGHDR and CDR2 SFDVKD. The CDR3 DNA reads TGTGCCACCAGTGATTTGGACAGGGGCTACACCGGGGAGCTGTTTTTT. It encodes CATSDLDRGYTGELFF.

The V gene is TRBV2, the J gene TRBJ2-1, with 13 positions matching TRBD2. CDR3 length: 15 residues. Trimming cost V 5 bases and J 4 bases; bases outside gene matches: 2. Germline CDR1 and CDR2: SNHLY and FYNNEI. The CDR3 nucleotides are TGTGCCAGCAGTCCACTAGCGGGAGGGTACAATGAGCAGTTCTTC. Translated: CASSPLAGGYNEQFF. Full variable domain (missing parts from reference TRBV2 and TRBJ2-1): EPEVTQTPSHQVTQMGQEVILRCVPISNHLYFYWYRQILGQKVEFLVSFYNNEISEKSEIFDDQFSVERPDGSNFTLKIRSTKLEDSAMYFCASSPLAGGYNEQFFGPGTRLTVL.

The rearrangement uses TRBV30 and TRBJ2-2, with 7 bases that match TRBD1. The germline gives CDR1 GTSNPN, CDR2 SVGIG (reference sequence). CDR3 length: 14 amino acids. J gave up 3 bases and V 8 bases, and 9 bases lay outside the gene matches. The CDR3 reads CAGTPGTDTGELFF. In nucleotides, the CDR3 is TGTGCCGGTACACCCGGGACAGACACCGGGGAGCTGTTTTTT.

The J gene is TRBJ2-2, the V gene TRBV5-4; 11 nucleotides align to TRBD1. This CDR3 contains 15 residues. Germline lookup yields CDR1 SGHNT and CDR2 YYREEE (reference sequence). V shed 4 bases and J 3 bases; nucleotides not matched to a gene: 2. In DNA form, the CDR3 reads TGTGCCAGCAGCCCGGGACAGGGGGACACCGGGGAGCTGTTTTTT. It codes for CASSPGQGDTGELFF.